This T cell receptor (beta chain) was sequenced during a study of T cell changes during pregnancy in multiple sclerosis. The method was immunoSEQ multiplex PCR; TCRdb's version includes in-frame clones alone and lacks a portion of them. The sample comprises over 30,000 clones, roughly 87% of which are singletons, and approximately 10% rests with the top ten. This clonotype originated in a female donor with multiple sclerosis, enrolled in a pregnancy study. Sequenced material: CD8+ T cells from peripheral blood mononuclear cells, taken in the third trimester of pregnancy.

The CDR3 protein is CATSARLPSPKNIQYF. In DNA form, the CDR3 reads TGTGCCACCAGCGCCCGCCTTCCTAGTCCCAAAAACATTCAGTACTTC. V and J are TRBV15 and TRBJ2-4; D unclear. CDR1 and CDR2 (germline): LNHNV, YYDKDF (reference sequence). V was trimmed by 5 bases and J by 2 bases, leaving 16 bases between them. The CDR3 is made up of 16 amino acids.